The T cell receptor (beta chain) under discussion was sequenced for a study of shared clonotypes between healthy human individuals. Method: immunoSEQ multiplex PCR; TCRdb's copy keeps in-frame clones and lacks some. Here the sample spans approximately 530,000 clones, roughly 95% being singletons. The V gene's germline CDR1 is MNHEY and CDR2 SMNVEV (reference sequence). This CDR3 has 13 amino acids. V lost 6 bases to trimming and J lost 5 bases, with 13 bases between them. The sequence was collected from a woman in her 30s in good health. Sequenced: naive CD4+ T cells sorted from blood. Subset specified: CD45RA+ positively selected. V is TRBV27 and J is TRBJ1-1, with D perhaps matching TRBD1 (6 bases). Here the CDR3 reads CASRQQGGTEAFF. CDR3 nucleotides: TGTGCCAGCAGGCAACAGGGTGGGACTGAAGCTTTCTTT.